These 10 T cell receptor beta chains came from one sample sequenced in a study of shared clonotypes between healthy human individuals. TCRdb's table, derived via immunoSEQ multiplex PCR, lists solely in-frame clones and lacks some. Of more than 1.2 million clones in the sample, less than 99% are singletons; the top ten hold approximately 0.4%. Sequencing input: naive CD4+ T cells sorted from blood. Described subset: CD45RA+ positively selected. The receptors stem from a man aged 30 to 45 in good health.

The CDR3 reads CASSLRWDRDYNEQFF. DNA of the CDR3: TGTGCCAGCAGTTTACGGTGGGACAGGGACTACAATGAGCAGTTCTTC. The genes are TRBV28 and TRBJ2-1; 9 nucleotides line up with TRBD1. CDR3 size: 16 residues. CDR1 and CDR2 (germline): MDHEN, SYDVKM. The ends lost 2 bases at V and 3 bases at J; junction bases unmatched: 5.

The CDR3 reads CAIHRGLEETQYF. In DNA, the CDR3 is TGTGCCATTCATCGAGGGCTCGAGGAGACCCAGTACTTC. The J gene is TRBJ2-5, the V gene TRBV10-3; D is possibly TRBD2 (5 bases). The CDR3 is 13 amino acids. V shed 9 bases and J shed 5 bases, with 16 bases lying between them. CDR1 is ENHRY and CDR2 is SYGVKD in the germline V gene.

This rearrangement joins TRBV18 to TRBJ1-1; unclear D gene. The CDR3 runs 13 residues. Germline values: CDR1 KGHSH, CDR2 LQKENI. The V end was cut by 5 bases, the J end by 2 bases, with 9 bases between. In nucleotides, the CDR3 is TGTGCCAGCTCAGAGTTAGGCAACACTGAAGCTTTCTTT. This encodes CASSELGNTEAFF.

This chain joins TRBV10-3 and TRBJ2-7; 8 bases agree with TRBD1. The CDR3 is 18 amino acids. Germline trimming cut 1 base from V and 2 bases from J; bases unmatched to any gene: 13. The V gene's germline CDR1 is ENHRY and CDR2 SYGVKD. DNA for the CDR3: TGTGCCATCAGTGAGTGGGGTCGGACCGACAGGGGAGCCTACGAGCAGTACTTC. Translated: CAISEWGRTDRGAYEQYF.

CDR3 in amino acids: CASRREFRDTQYF. The DNA for the CDR3 is TGTGCCAGCAGGCGGGAGTTTCGAGATACGCAGTATTTT. The rearrangement links TRBV6-5 to TRBJ2-3; 7 bases match TRBD2. CDR1 is MNHEY and CDR2 is SVGAGI in the germline V gene. V lost 6 bases, J lost 5 bases, and 5 bases stayed unmatched. This CDR3 contains 13 residues.

This rearrangement joins TRBV7-9 to TRBJ2-5, with D perhaps given as TRBD1 or TRBD2 (5 bases each). The CDR3 consists of 14 residues. V was pared by 0 bases and J by 2 bases, with 7 bases between. The germline CDR1 and CDR2 sequences are SEHNR and FQNEAQ (reference sequence). CDR3 amino acids: CASSLAGAQETQYF. For the CDR3, the DNA is TGTGCCAGCAGCTTAGCCGGGGCACAAGAGACCCAGTACTTC.

V is TRBV5-4 and J is TRBJ2-5; D might be TRBD1 or TRBD2, each matching 6 bases. Trimming stripped 5 bases from V and 6 bases from J, with 20 bases between. The CDR3 runs to 15 residues. The germline CDR1 and CDR2 sequences are SGHNT and YYREEE (reference sequence). The CDR3 loop is CASSLGGEGEKTQYF. DNA of the CDR3: TGTGCCAGCAGTCTGGGGGGTGAGGGGGAGAAGACCCAGTACTTC.

The J gene is TRBJ1-1, the V gene TRBV28; TRBD1 matches 7 bases. CDR1 and CDR2 from the germline V gene are MDHEN and SYDVKM. The CDR3 is 12 residues long. CDR3 nucleotide sequence: TGTGCTGAACAGGGGATGAACACTGAAGCTTTCTTT. The encoded protein is CAEQGMNTEAFF.

This sequence joins TRBV4-1 and TRBJ2-1; D may be TRBD2 (5 bases). Germline loops: CDR1 MGHRA, CDR2 YSYEKL. The CDR3 is 13 residues long. With 4 bases removed from V and 15 bases from J, the gap between germline ends came to 19 bases. The CDR3 protein is CASSLTVAVEVFF. The CDR3 nucleotides are TGCGCCAGCAGCCTAACCGTAGCCGTGGAGGTGTTCTTC.

The genes are TRBV5-4 and TRBJ2-1; D unresolved. Trimming took off 1 base at V and 4 bases at J, with 6 bases between the two ends. The CDR3 contains 13 residues. CDR1 is SGHNT and CDR2 is YYREEE in the germline V gene (reference sequence). The CDR3 region has the DNA TGTGCCAGCAGCTTGCGAAGATACAATGAGCAGTTCTTC. Its translation: CASSLRRYNEQFF.